A selection of T cell receptor beta chains follows, all from one sample in a study of breast tumors, draining lymph nodes, adjacent tissues. TCRdb analysed the multiplex PCR reads with MiXCR anew, one entry per CDR3 protein. The sample includes about 89,000 distinct CDR3 sequences, approximately 30% seen only once; the top ten take around 8.1%. Sequenced material: axillary lymph node tissue. All receptors derive from a female donor with breast cancer. Some clones in this sample may be carry-over from other donors' samples. CDR3s include the opening cysteine and the closing phenylalanine or tryptophan.

TRBJ2-5,TRBV5-1,CASSLGTGLETQYF
TRBJ1-6,TRBV2,CASSEVKGSYDYSPLHF
TRBJ1-2,TRBV9,CASSEDFQGENTF
TRBJ1-6,TRBV11-3,CASSLDRVGGTNSPLHF
TRBJ2-7,TRBV20-1,CSVGGGAYEPYF
TRBJ1-3,TRBV7-2,CASGPQLAGGNTIHF
TRBJ2-1,TRBV20-1,CSAQTGALVEQFF
TRBJ2-3,TRBV28,CASSPRTHTDTQYF
TRBJ2-5,TRBV6-5,CASSHAGRETQYF
TRBJ2-5,TRBV13,CASSARSRTQYF
TRBJ2-7,TRBV20-1,CSAAGTTLSSEQYF
TRBJ1-2,TRBV5-4,CASSNSRDGYTF
TRBJ2-2,TRBV6-1,CASKGSGRAVTGELFF
TRBJ2-1,TRBV11-1,CASSLEGLAGGSEQFF
TRBJ2-2,TRBV19,CASSMRRWDTGELFF
TRBJ1-2,TRBV29-1,CSAGDLRDGYTF
TRBJ1-2,TRBV7-2,CASSKRDGLGYTF
TRBJ1-2,TRBV18,CASSPGETTYGYTF
TRBJ2-1,TRBV27,CASSLWGLAGGNEQFF
TRBJ2-7,TRBV10-3,CAIKELPSSYEQYF
TRBJ2-5,TRBV2,CASSEFQETQYF
TRBJ2-5,TRBV11-2,CASSGGDPGVTQYF
TRBJ2-3,TRBV7-3,CASSRSGRRASGSPDTQYF
TRBJ2-7,TRBV6-5,CASSNPGQGPGLARTYEQYF
TRBJ2-1,TRBV4-2,CASSQEGQGSYNEQFF
TRBJ1-1,TRBV28,CASSSGGQFHTEAFF
TRBJ1-3,TRBV4-3,CASSPYRGAGNTIYF
TRBJ1-4,TRBV28,CASSSPSGGRSEKLFF
TRBJ2-5,TRBV7-9,CASSPGTQYF
TRBJ2-7,TRBV7-2,CASSPGTGGSYEQYF
TRBJ2-1,TRBV4-1,CASTLAGGNEQFF